The T cell receptor (beta chain) described here comes from a study of T cell responses to AZD1222 COVID-19 vaccine (dated by TCRdb to the early 2020s). For the wider study: AZD1222 recipients with second doses at about 4 weeks or about 12 weeks were pooled, because spike-specific TCR depth and breadth did not differ between schedules. A total of approximately 240 trial participants underwent TCR sequencing, of whom approximately 200 had received two doses of AZD1222 and some 25 had received two doses of the MenACWY control vaccine. Trial participants were enrolled by age into subgroups of 18-55, 56-69 and 70-plus years, and about 150, 27 and 61 TCR-sequenced participants, respectively, were included in these subgroups.

As for this clone: Its antigen is still unknown. No qualities accompany the bases; no much larger clone lies one base away.

As encoded in the germline V gene, CDR1 is SGDLS while CDR2 is YYNGEE. Measured from the cysteine to the phenylalanine, the CDR3 is 11 residues long. Only the CDR3 DNA stays, 33 bases, in frame from base 1. Relative to germline, V is 4 bases shorter and J is 2 bases shorter, with 3 bases between their ends. Points the paper makes about the study in general: Only five to seven AZD1222 recipients were SARS-CoV-2 seropositive at baseline, limiting conclusions about previously exposed vaccinees. The 56-69-year group was small, and its depth increase did not reach significance, likely because of low power. Because no samples from the day 14 peak response were available, repertoires could be characterized only after the peak T cell response. The whole spike protein was spanned by vaccine-associated CD4 TCRs, and dominant responses were seen in regions 160-218 and 743-854. After two AZD1222 doses, spike-specific TCR breadth and depth were significantly higher than at day 0 and than in MenACWY recipients. Most participants were white British and females outnumbered males, and the authors suggested that clonal diversity may have been underestimated. Reportedly, almost half of the unique spike-specific TCRs recognized epitopes lying outside the regions that are mutated in the B.1.351 and B.1.1.7 variants.

The CDR3 regions of human TCRbeta chains were analyzed by immunosequencing. On the authors' methods: Repertoire TCRs were checked for matches against a reference library of SARS-CoV-2-specific TCRs that had been generated using the MIRA antigen-specificity platform. Breadth meant the fraction of unique TCRs that were SARS-CoV-2-associated, whereas depth meant the fraction of total T cells that were SARS-CoV-2-associated. Each spike-specific TCR was assigned to its reactive spike region and to a CD4 or CD8 class using the MIRA data. Log10-transformed breadth and depth values were compared by one-way ANOVA with Sidak's multiple comparisons tests. Not all clones reach the TCRdb copy of this immuneACCESS table, which keeps in-frame sequences only. Checked studies attribute under half of the gap to unresolved V genes and leave the rest unexplained. V, J and clone size reflect that table, while D and trimming were determined from the DNA. Counted in this sample were 100,000 to 150,000 clones; over 75% of them appeared once. The ten largest clones represent about 7% of the sample.

What this sample's time point label stands for: baseline before first vaccination. Samples from vaccinated people were obtained from the UK trials COV001 and COV002, which included a single-blind randomized controlled phase 2/3 trial of AZD1222 (ChAdOx1 nCoV-19) in healthy adults. For TCRbeta chain sequencing, PBMC samples were collected from trial participants at day 0 and at day 28 after the second dose. The sequenced sample was peripheral blood, obtained on day 0 of AZD1222 vaccination. This sequence originates from an adult in good health. The rearrangement combines TRBV9 with TRBJ2-5; a confident D gene designation cannot be given. The DNA reads TGTGCCAGCAGCACTCAAGAGACCCAGTACTTC. Translated, it gives CASSTQETQYF.